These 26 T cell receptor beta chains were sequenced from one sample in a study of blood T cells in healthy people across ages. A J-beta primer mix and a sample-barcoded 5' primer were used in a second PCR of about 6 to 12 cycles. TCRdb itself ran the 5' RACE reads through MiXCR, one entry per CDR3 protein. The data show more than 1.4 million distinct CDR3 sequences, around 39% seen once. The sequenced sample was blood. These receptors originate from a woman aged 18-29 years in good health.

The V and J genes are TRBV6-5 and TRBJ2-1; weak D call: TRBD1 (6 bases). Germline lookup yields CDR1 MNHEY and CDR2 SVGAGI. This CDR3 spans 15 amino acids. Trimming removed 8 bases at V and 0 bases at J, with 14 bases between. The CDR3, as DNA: TGTGCCAGCGGATTAGACAGGAGCTCCTACAATGAGCAGTTCTTC. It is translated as CASGLDRSSYNEQFF.

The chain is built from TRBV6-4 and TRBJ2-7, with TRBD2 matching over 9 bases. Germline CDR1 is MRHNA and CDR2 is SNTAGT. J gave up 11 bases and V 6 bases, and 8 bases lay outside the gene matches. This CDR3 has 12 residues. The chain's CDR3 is CASSEPAGGEYF. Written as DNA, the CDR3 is TGTGCCAGCAGCGAGCCGGCGGGGGGGGAGTACTTC.

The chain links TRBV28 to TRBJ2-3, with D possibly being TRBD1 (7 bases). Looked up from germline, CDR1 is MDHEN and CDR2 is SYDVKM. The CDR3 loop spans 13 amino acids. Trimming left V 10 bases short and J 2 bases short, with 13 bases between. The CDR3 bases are TGTGCCATTCAGGGGGGATCCACAGATACGCAGTATTTT. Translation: CAIQGGSTDTQYF.

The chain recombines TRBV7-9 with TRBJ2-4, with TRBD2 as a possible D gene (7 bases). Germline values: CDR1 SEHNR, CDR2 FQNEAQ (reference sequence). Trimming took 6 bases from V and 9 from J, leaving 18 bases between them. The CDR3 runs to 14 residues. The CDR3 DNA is TGTGCCAGCAGGAGGGGGGGCGAGAGATGCATTCAGTACTTC. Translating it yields CASRRGGERCIQYF.

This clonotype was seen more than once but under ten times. CDR3 nucleotides: TGTGCCAGCGGGCAGCAGGGGGGCAGCACAGATACGCAGTATTTT. This codes for CASGQQGGSTDTQYF. The chain is built from TRBV6-1 and TRBJ2-3; D is possibly TRBD1 (7 bases). The CDR3 extends over 15 amino acids. Trimming took off 8 bases at V and 0 bases at J, with 15 bases between the two ends. Per germline, CDR1 MNHNS and CDR2 SASEGT.

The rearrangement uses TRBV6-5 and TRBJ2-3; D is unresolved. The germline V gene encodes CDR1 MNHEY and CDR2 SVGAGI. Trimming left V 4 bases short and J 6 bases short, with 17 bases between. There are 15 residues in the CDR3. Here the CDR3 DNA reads TGTGCCAGCAGTTTTTCGAGTCCTACCACGGATACGCAGTATTTT. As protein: CASSFSSPTTDTQYF.

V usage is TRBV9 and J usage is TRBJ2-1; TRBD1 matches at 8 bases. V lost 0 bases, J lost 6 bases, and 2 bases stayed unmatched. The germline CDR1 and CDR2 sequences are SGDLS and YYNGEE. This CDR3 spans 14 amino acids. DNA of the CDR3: TGTGCCAGCAGCGTAGGAGGACAGGGCAATGAGCAGTTCTTC. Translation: CASSVGGQGNEQFF.

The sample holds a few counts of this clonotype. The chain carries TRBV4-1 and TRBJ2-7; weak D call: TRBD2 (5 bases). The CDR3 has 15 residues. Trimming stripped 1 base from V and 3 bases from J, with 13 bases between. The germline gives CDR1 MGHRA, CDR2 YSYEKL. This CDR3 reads CASSQGISEYYEQYF. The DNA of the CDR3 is TGCGCCAGCAGCCAAGGTATTAGCGAGTACTACGAGCAGTACTTC.

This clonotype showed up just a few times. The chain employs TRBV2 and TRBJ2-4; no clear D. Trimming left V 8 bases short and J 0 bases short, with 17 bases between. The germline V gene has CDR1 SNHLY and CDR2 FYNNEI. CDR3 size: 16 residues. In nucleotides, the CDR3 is TGTGCCAGCTCAGATCCCGGAGCCAGAGCCAAAAACATTCAGTACTTC. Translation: CASSDPGARAKNIQYF.

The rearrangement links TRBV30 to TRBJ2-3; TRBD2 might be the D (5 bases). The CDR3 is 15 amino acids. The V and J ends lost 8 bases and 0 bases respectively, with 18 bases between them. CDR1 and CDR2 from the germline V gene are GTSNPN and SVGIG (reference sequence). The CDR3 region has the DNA TGTGCCCTGGAGCGGAGCTCCGCCAGCACAGATACGCAGTATTTT. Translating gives CALERSSASTDTQYF.

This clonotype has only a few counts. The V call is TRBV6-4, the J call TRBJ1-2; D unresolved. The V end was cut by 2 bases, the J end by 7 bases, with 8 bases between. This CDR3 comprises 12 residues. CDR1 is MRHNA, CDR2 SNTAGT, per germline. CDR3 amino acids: CASSDPQGGYTF. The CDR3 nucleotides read TGTGCCAGCAGTGACCCCCAAGGTGGCTACACCTTC.

CDR3 amino acids: CASSDYYNEQFF. The CDR3 coding sequence is TGTGCCAGCAGTGACTATTACAATGAGCAGTTCTTC. The rearrangement joins TRBV2 to TRBJ2-1; the D is unclear. Trimming left V 3 bases short and J 4 bases short, with 4 bases between. This CDR3 is 12 amino acids long. CDR1 is SNHLY, CDR2 FYNNEI, per germline.

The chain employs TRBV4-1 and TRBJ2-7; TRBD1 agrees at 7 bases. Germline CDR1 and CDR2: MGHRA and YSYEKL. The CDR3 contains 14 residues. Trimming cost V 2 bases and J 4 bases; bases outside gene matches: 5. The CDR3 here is CASSQSGTEYEQYF. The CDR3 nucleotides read TGCGCCAGCAGCCAATCCGGGACAGAATACGAGCAGTACTTC.

The CDR3 DNA reads TGCAGTGCCCCGATGAGGGGCGGGGAGGAAGAGACCCAGTACTTC. It translates to CSAPMRGGEEETQYF. J is TRBJ2-5 and V is TRBV20-1; tentatively, D is TRBD2 (6 bases). Trimming removed 6 bases from V and 3 bases from J, with 20 bases in between. CDR1 DFQATT and CDR2 SNEGSKA come from the germline V gene (reference sequence). This CDR3 has 15 residues.

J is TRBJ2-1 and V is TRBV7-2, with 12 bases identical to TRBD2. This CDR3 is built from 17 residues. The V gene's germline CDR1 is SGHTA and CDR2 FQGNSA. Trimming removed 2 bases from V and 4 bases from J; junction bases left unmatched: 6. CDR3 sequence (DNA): TGTGCCAGCAGCTTACTGGGGACTAGCGGGTCTTACAATGAGCAGTTCTTC. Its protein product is CASSLLGTSGSYNEQFF.

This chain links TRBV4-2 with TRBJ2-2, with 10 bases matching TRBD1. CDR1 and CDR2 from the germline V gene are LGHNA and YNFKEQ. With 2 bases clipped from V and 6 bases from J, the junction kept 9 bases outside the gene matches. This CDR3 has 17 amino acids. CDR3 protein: CASSQYSGTGDPGELFF. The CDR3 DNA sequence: TGTGCCAGCAGCCAATACTCCGGGACAGGGGACCCCGGGGAGCTGTTTTTT.

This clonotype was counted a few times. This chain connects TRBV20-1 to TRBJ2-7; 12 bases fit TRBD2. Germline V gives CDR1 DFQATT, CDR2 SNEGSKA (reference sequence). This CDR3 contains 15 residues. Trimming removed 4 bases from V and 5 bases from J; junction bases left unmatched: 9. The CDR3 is CSAKSSGGAVDEQYF. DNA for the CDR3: TGCAGTGCTAAATCTAGCGGGGGGGCCGTCGACGAGCAGTACTTC.

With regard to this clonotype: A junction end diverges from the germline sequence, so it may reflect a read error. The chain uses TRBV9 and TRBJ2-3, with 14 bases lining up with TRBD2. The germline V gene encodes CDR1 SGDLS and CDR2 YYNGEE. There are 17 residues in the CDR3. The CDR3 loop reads CASSPPGLAGVSDAQYF. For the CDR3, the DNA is TGTGCCAGCAGCCCGCCGGGACTAGCGGGAGTGTCAGATGCGCAGTATTTT.

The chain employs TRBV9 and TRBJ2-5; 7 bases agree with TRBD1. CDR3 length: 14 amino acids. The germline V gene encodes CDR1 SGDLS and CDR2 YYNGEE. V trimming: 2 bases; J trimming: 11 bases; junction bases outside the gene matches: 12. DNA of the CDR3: TGTGCCAGCAGCGTCGGACAGGTCGGGTGGGAGCAGTACTTC. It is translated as CASSVGQVGWEQYF.

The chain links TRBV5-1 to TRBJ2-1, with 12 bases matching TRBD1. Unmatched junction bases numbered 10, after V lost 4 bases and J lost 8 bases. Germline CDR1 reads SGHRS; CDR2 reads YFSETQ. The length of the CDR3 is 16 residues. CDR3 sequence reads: CASSPRDRGPRDEQFF. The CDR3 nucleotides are TGCGCCAGCAGCCCCCGGGACAGGGGGCCGAGGGATGAGCAGTTCTTC.

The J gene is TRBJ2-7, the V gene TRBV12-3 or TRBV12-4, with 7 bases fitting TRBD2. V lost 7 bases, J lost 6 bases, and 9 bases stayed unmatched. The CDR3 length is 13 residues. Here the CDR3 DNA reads TGTGCCAGCACCTATACACTAGCGTCCGAGCAGTACTTC. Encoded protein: CASTYTLASEQYF.

The CDR3 nucleotides are TGTGCCAGCAGCCAAGAGGAAGTCTATGGCTACACCTTC. Amino acid sequence: CASSQEEVYGYTF. The V call is TRBV14, the J call TRBJ1-2; no definite D call. Germline values: CDR1 SGHDN, CDR2 FVKESK. The CDR3 has 13 residues. V was shortened by 0 bases and J by 4 bases, with 6 bases between the two germline ends.

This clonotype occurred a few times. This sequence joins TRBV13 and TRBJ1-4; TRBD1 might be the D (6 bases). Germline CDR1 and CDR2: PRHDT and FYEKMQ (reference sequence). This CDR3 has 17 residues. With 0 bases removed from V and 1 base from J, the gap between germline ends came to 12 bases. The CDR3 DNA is TGTGCCAGCAGCTTAGGGACAGGAGAAAGAACTAATGAAAAACTGTTTTTT. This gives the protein CASSLGTGERTNEKLFF.

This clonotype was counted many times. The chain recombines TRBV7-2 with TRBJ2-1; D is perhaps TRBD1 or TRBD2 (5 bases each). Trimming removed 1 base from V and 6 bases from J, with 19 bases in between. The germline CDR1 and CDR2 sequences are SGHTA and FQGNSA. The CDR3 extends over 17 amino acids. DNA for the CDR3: TGTGCCAGCAGCTTAGAGGCTTCGGGGCAGGGTTTCAATGAGCAGTTCTTC. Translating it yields CASSLEASGQGFNEQFF. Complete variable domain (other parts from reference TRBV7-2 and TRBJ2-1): GAGVSQSPSNKVTEKGKDVELRCDPISGHTALYWYRQSLGQGLEFLIYFQGNSAPDKSGLPSDRFSAERTGGSVSTLTIQRTQQEDSAVYLCASSLEASGQGFNEQFFGPGTRLTVL.

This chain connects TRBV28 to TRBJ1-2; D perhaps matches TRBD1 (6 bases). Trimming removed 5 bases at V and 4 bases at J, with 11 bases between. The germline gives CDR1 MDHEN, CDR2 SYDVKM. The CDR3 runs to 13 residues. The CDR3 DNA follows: TGTGCCAGCAGTCGGGGGGCGTTCTATGGCTACACCTTC. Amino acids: CASSRGAFYGYTF.

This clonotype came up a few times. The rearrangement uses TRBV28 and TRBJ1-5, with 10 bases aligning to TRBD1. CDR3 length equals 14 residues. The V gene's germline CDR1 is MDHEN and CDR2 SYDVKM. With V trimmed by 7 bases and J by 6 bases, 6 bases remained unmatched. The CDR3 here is CASTSGTGVQPQHF. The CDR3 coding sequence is TGTGCCAGCACCTCGGGGACAGGGGTTCAGCCCCAGCATTTT.